The next 3 T cell receptor beta chains were all read from a single sample in a study of T cells in Graves' hyperthyroidism and ophthalmopathy. Researchers took RNA transcripts and amplified the TCR beta CDR3 regions from them. Using the HTBI primer set, a first-round RT-PCR was run on the TCR CDR3. TCRdb re-called the multiplex PCR reads through MiXCR, storing one row per CDR3 protein. The table shows about 410,000 distinct CDR3 sequences, with around 15% occurring only once. The specimen sequenced was blood. The origin of the receptors is a man younger than 35 with Graves' ophthalmopathy.

This clonotype was seen a handful of times. V is TRBV27 and J is TRBJ2-1, with unresolved D. The CDR3 has 14 residues. Trimming removed 2 bases at V and 0 bases at J, with 5 bases between. Germline V CDR1 and CDR2: MNHEY, SMNVEV (reference sequence). The CDR3 sequence: CASSLMSSYNEQFF. DNA for the CDR3: TGTGCCAGCAGTTTAATGAGCTCCTACAATGAGCAGTTCTTC.

CDR3 residues: CSARGLDSETTDTQYF. The CDR3 DNA reads TGCAGTGCTAGGGGGCTGGACAGCGAAACCACAGATACGCAGTATTTT. The V call is TRBV20-1, the J call TRBJ2-3; TRBD1 is a possible D gene (6 bases). The length of the CDR3 is 16 residues. Per germline, CDR1 DFQATT and CDR2 SNEGSKA (reference sequence). Trimming left V 3 bases short and J 2 bases short, with 18 bases between.

The rearrangement links TRBV29-1 to TRBJ1-5, with 7 bases that match TRBD1. CDR3 length: 12 amino acids. Losses at the gene ends were 7 bases for V and 14 bases for J; bases not matched to a gene: 14. Germline lookup yields CDR1 SQVTM and CDR2 ANQGSEA. CDR3 nucleotide sequence: TGCAGCGCCGAAACGGCAGGGGGTCCCAAGCATTTT. This gives the protein CSAETAGGPKHF.